This T cell receptor beta chain comes out of a study of blood T cell repertoires in COVID-19. Overall study context: The study drew acute and convalescent COVID-19 samples from the United States, Italy and Spain.

TCRdb's table, derived via immunoSEQ multiplex PCR, lists solely in-frame clones and lacks some. The table lists 150,000 to 200,000 clones, more than 75% of them singletons. Germline loops: CDR1 SEHNR, CDR2 FQNEAQ (reference sequence). V was shortened by 6 bases and J by 3 bases, with 14 bases between the two germline ends. The CDR3 has 14 amino acids. Sequencing used peripheral blood. This sequence joins TRBV7-9 and TRBJ1-2; possibly TRBD1 for D (6 bases). The clonotype originates from a woman aged 45-60 years with active or convalescent COVID-19. CDR3 DNA sequence: TGTGCCAGCAGGGAGTCGGCAGGGGACTATGGCTACACCTTC. Protein sequence: CASRESAGDYGYTF.